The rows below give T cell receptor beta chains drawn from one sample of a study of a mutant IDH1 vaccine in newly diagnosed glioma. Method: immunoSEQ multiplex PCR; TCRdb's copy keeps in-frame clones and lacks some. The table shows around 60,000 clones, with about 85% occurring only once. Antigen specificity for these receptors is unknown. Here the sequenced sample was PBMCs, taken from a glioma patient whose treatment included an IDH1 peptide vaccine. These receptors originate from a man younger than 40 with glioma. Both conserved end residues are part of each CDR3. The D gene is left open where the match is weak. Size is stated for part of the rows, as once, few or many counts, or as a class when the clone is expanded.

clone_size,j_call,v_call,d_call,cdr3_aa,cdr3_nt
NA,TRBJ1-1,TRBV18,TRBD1,CASSPRTGANTEAFF,TGTGCCAGCTCACCCCGGACAGGGGCCAACACTGAAGCTTTCTTT
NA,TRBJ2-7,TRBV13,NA,CASSLMGGRYEQYF,TGTGCCAGCAGCTTAATGGGGGGGCGCTACGAGCAGTACTTC
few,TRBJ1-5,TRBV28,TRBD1,CASSFQTGGGGQPQHF,TGTGCCAGCAGTTTCCAGACAGGGGGAGGTGGTCAGCCCCAGCATTTT
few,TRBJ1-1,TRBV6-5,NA,CASSYRGDAEAFF,TGTGCCAGCAGTTACAGGGGCGACGCTGAAGCTTTCTTT
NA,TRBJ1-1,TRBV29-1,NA,CSVSLPAKNTEAFF,TGCAGCGTGAGCTTGCCAGCCAAGAACACTGAAGCTTTCTTT
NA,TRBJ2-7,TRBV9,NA,CASSEGTGPYEQYF,TGTGCCAGCAGTGAGGGAACGGGGCCCTACGAGCAGTACTTC
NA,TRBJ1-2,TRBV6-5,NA,CASSYSGTPTF,TGTGCCAGCAGTTACTCAGGGACTCCAACCTTC
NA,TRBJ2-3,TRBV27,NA,CASYIDEATNKDTQYF,TGTGCCAGCTACATTGACGAGGCAACCAACAAGGATACGCAGTATTTT
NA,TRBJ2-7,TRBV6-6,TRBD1,CAVSGQGAIWEQYF,TGTGCCGTATCTGGGCAGGGGGCGATTTGGGAGCAGTACTTC
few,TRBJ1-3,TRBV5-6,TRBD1,CASSRTPTGYSGNTIYF,TGTGCCAGCAGCCGGACCCCGACAGGGTACTCTGGAAACACCATATATTTT
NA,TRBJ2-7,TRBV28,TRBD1,CASSLGQYEQYF,TGTGCCAGCAGTTTGGGACAGTACGAGCAGTACTTC
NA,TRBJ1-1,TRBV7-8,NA,CASGPEGSMNTEAFF,TGTGCCAGCGGACCCGAGGGTAGCATGAACACTGAAGCTTTCTTT
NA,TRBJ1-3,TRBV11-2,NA,CASSLEVRASGNTIYF,TGTGCCAGCAGCTTAGAGGTCAGGGCCTCTGGAAACACCATATATTTT
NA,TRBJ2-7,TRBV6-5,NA,CASSYSQNWREQYF,TGTGCCAGCAGTTACTCCCAGAACTGGAGGGAGCAGTACTTC
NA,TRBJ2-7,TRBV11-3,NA,CASSLDGYEQYF,TGTGCCAGCAGCTTGGACGGATACGAGCAGTACTTC
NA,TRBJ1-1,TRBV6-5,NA,CASSFRRANTEAFF,TGTGCCAGCAGTTTTCGCAGGGCAAACACTGAAGCTTTCTTT
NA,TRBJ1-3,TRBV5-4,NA,CASSLDRSSGNTIYF,TGTGCCAGCAGCTTAGACAGGAGCTCTGGAAACACCATATATTTT
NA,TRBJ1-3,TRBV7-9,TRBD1,CASSLPNLGQGPGNTIYF,TGTGCCAGCAGCTTACCGAACCTGGGACAGGGTCCTGGAAACACCATATATTTT
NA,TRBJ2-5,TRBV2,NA,CARGRTDQETQYF,TGTGCCAGGGGTAGGACCGACCAAGAGACCCAGTACTTC
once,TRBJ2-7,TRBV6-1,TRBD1,CASRIWTGPYEQYF,TGTGCCAGCAGGATATGGACAGGGCCTTACGAGCAGTACTTC
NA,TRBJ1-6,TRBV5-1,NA,CASSLTPTGLNSPLHF,TGCGCCAGCAGCTTGACCCCAACAGGGCTCAATTCACCCCTCCACTTT
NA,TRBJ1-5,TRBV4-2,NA,CASSQDQEWGSYQPQHF,TGTGCCAGCAGCCAAGATCAGGAGTGGGGGTCCTATCAGCCCCAGCATTTT
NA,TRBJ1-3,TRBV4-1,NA,CASSQGSQNSGNTIYF,TGCGCCAGCAGCCAGGGATCTCAAAACAGTGGAAACACCATATATTTT
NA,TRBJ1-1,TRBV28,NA,CASSFRGNTEAFF,TGTGCCAGCAGTTTCAGGGGGAACACTGAAGCTTTCTTT
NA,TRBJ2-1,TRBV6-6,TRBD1,CASRKRQGGYNEQFF,TGTGCCAGCAGAAAACGACAGGGGGGCTACAATGAGCAGTTCTTC
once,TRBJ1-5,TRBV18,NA,CASSPGGVGNQPQHF,TGTGCCAGCTCACCCGGGGGGGTGGGCAATCAGCCCCAGCATTTT
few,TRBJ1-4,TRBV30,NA,CAWRQPEGPREKLFF,TGTGCCTGGAGACAACCTGAGGGGCCACGGGAAAAACTGTTTTTT
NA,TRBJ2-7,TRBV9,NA,CASSVAAANNYEQYF,TGTGCCAGCAGCGTAGCTGCGGCCAATAACTACGAGCAGTACTTC
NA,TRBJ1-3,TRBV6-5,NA,CASSYSLTASGNTIYF,TGTGCCAGCAGTTACTCTTTAACAGCCTCTGGAAACACCATATATTTT
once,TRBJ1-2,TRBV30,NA,CAWSVHRGGNGYTF,TGTGCCTGGAGTGTACATCGAGGGGGTAATGGCTACACCTTC
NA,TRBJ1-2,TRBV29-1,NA,CSVGQVNYGYTF,TGCAGCGTTGGACAGGTTAACTATGGCTACACCTTC
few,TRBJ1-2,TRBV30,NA,CAWSPGRVFGYTF,TGTGCCTGGAGTCCTGGCAGGGTGTTTGGCTACACCTTC
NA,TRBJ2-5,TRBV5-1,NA,CASSPGPPMETQYF,TGCGCCAGCTCTCCGGGACCCCCGATGGAGACCCAGTACTTC
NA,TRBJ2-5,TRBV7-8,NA,CASSPTRWTLHQETQYF,TGTGCCAGCAGCCCGACTAGATGGACACTACACCAAGAGACCCAGTACTTC
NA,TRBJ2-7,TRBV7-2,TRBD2,CASSWPGGYEQYF,TGTGCCAGCAGCTGGCCGGGAGGTTACGAGCAGTACTTC
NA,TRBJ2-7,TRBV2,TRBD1,CASSDMPAGGTYEQYF,TGTGCCAGCAGTGATATGCCGGCAGGGGGTACCTACGAGCAGTACTTC
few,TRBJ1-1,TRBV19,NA,CASGGMNTEAFF,TGTGCCAGTGGGGGGATGAACACTGAAGCTTTCTTT
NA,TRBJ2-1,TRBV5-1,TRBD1,CASSPQDRRYNEQFF,TGCGCCAGCAGCCCTCAGGACAGGCGGTACAATGAGCAGTTCTTC
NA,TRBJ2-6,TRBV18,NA,CASRLGVGGTETGANVLTF,TGTGCCAGCCGCCTGGGGGTAGGCGGGACAGAAACTGGGGCCAACGTCCTGACTTTC
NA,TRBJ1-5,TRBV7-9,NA,CASSLYGNQPQHF,TGTGCCAGCAGCTTATACGGAAATCAGCCCCAGCATTTT
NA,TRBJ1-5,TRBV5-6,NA,CASSLDKQGVAHQPQHF,TGTGCCAGCAGCTTGGACAAACAGGGTGTAGCACATCAGCCCCAGCATTTT
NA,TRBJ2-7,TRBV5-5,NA,CASSLVTAYEQYF,TGTGCCAGCAGCTTAGTAACGGCATACGAGCAGTACTTC
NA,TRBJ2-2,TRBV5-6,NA,CASSLEVTGELFF,TGTGCCAGCAGCTTGGAGGTGACCGGGGAGCTGTTTTTT
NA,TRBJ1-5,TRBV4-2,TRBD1,CASSPGQGASQPQHF,TGTGCCAGCAGCCCGGGACAGGGGGCGAGTCAGCCCCAGCATTTT
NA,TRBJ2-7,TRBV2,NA,CASSVVQEQYF,TGTGCCAGCAGTGTTGTGCAGGAGCAGTACTTC
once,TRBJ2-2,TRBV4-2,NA,CASSQAGLNTGELFF,TGTGCCAGCAGCCAAGCGGGACTGAACACCGGGGAGCTGTTTTTT
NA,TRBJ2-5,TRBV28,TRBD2,CASRTSGGRGETQYF,TGTGCCAGCAGGACCAGCGGGGGGAGGGGAGAGACCCAGTACTTC
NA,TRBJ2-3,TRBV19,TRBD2,CASNDFASGLGTQYF,TGTGCCAGTAACGATTTCGCTAGCGGACTTGGTACGCAGTATTTT
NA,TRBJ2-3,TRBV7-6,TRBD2,CASSPRTSGGPDTQYF,TGTGCCAGCAGCCCCAGGACTAGCGGGGGTCCAGATACGCAGTATTTT
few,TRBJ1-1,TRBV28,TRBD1,CASSSPGTGIITEAFF,TGTGCCAGCAGTTCACCCGGGACAGGGATTATAACTGAAGCTTTCTTT
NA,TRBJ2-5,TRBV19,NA,CASSRAYQETQYF,TGTGCCAGTAGTAGGGCGTACCAAGAGACCCAGTACTTC
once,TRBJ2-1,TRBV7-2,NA,CASSFYNEQFF,TGTGCCAGCAGCTTCTACAATGAGCAGTTCTTC